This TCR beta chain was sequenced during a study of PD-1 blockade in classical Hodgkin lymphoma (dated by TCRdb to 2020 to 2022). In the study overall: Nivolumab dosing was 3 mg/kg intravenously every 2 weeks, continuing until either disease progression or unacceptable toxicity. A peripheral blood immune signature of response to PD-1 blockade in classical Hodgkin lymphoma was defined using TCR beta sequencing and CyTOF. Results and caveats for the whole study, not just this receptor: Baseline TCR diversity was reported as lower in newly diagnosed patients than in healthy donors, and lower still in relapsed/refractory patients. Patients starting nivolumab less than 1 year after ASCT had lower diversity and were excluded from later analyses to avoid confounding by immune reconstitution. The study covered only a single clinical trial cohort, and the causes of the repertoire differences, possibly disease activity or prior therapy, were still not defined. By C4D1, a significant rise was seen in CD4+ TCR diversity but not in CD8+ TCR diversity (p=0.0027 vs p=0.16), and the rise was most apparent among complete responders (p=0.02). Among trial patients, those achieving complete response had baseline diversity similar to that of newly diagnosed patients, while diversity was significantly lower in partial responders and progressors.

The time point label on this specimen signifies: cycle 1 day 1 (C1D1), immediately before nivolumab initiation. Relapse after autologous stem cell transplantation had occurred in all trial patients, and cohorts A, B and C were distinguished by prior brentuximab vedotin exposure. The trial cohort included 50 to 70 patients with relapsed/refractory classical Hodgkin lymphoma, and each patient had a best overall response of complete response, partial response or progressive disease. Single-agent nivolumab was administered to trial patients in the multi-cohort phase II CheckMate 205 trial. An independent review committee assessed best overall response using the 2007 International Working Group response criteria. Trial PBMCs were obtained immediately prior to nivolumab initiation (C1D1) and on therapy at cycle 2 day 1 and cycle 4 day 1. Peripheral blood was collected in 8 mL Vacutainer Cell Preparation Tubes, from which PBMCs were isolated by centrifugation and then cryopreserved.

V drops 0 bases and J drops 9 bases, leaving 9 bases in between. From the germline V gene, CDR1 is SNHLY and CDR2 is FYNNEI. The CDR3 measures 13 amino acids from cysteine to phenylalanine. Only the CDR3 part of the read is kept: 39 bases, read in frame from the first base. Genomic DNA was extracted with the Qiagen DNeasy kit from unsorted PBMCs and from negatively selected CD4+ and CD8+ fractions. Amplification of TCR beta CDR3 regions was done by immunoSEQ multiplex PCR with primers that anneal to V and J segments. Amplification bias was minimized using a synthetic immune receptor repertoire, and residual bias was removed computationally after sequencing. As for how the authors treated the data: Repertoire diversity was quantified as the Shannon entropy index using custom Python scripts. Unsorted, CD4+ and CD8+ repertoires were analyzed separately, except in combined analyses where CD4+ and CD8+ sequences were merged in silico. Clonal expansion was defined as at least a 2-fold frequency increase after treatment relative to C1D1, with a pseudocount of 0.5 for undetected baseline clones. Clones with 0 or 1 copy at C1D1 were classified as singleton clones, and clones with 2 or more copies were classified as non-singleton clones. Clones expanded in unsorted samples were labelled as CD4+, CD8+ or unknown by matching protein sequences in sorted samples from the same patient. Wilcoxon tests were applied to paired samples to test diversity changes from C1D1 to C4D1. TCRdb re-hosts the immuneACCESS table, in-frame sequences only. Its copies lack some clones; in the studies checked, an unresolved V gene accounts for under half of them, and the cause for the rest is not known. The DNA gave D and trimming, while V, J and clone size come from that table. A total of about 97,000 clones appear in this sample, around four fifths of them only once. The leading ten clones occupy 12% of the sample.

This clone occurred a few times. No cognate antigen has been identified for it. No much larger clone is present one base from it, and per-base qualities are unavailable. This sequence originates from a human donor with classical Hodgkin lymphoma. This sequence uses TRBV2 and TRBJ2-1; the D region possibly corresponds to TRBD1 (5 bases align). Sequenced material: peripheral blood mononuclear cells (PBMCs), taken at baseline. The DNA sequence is TGTGCCAGCAGTGAAGCGCGGCAGGGTGAGCAGTTCTTC. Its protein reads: CASSEARQGEQFF.